The T cell receptor (beta chain) under discussion was sequenced for a study of shared clonotypes between healthy human individuals. Into CD45RA+ naive and CD45RA-negative memory subsets, the CD4+ cells were split. TCRdb's copy holds only in-frame clones and misses some; the assay was immunoSEQ multiplex PCR. The sample consists of more than 2,000,000 clones, over 85% of them appearing once. As for this clone: Its specificity is not known.

General study points: All-four-donor shared clonotypes had higher generation probabilities than non-shared clonotypes did. Between a few donors, naive CD4 clonotypes were shared at a level of about 5%.

This sequence was found in a man aged 18 to 30 in good health. Sequenced material: naive CD4+ T cells sorted from blood. Subset reported: CD45RA+ positively selected.

CDR3 sequence: CASSFIGQGDSYEQYF. CDR3 in DNA: TGTGCCAGCAGCTTCATAGGACAGGGGGACTCCTACGAGCAGTACTTC. V gene TRBV5-4 combines with J gene TRBJ2-7; 10 nucleotides match TRBD1. Looked up from germline, CDR1 is SGHNT and CDR2 is YYREEE (reference sequence). The CDR3 contains 16 residues. V was clipped by 2 bases and J by 0 bases; unmatched bases: 5.